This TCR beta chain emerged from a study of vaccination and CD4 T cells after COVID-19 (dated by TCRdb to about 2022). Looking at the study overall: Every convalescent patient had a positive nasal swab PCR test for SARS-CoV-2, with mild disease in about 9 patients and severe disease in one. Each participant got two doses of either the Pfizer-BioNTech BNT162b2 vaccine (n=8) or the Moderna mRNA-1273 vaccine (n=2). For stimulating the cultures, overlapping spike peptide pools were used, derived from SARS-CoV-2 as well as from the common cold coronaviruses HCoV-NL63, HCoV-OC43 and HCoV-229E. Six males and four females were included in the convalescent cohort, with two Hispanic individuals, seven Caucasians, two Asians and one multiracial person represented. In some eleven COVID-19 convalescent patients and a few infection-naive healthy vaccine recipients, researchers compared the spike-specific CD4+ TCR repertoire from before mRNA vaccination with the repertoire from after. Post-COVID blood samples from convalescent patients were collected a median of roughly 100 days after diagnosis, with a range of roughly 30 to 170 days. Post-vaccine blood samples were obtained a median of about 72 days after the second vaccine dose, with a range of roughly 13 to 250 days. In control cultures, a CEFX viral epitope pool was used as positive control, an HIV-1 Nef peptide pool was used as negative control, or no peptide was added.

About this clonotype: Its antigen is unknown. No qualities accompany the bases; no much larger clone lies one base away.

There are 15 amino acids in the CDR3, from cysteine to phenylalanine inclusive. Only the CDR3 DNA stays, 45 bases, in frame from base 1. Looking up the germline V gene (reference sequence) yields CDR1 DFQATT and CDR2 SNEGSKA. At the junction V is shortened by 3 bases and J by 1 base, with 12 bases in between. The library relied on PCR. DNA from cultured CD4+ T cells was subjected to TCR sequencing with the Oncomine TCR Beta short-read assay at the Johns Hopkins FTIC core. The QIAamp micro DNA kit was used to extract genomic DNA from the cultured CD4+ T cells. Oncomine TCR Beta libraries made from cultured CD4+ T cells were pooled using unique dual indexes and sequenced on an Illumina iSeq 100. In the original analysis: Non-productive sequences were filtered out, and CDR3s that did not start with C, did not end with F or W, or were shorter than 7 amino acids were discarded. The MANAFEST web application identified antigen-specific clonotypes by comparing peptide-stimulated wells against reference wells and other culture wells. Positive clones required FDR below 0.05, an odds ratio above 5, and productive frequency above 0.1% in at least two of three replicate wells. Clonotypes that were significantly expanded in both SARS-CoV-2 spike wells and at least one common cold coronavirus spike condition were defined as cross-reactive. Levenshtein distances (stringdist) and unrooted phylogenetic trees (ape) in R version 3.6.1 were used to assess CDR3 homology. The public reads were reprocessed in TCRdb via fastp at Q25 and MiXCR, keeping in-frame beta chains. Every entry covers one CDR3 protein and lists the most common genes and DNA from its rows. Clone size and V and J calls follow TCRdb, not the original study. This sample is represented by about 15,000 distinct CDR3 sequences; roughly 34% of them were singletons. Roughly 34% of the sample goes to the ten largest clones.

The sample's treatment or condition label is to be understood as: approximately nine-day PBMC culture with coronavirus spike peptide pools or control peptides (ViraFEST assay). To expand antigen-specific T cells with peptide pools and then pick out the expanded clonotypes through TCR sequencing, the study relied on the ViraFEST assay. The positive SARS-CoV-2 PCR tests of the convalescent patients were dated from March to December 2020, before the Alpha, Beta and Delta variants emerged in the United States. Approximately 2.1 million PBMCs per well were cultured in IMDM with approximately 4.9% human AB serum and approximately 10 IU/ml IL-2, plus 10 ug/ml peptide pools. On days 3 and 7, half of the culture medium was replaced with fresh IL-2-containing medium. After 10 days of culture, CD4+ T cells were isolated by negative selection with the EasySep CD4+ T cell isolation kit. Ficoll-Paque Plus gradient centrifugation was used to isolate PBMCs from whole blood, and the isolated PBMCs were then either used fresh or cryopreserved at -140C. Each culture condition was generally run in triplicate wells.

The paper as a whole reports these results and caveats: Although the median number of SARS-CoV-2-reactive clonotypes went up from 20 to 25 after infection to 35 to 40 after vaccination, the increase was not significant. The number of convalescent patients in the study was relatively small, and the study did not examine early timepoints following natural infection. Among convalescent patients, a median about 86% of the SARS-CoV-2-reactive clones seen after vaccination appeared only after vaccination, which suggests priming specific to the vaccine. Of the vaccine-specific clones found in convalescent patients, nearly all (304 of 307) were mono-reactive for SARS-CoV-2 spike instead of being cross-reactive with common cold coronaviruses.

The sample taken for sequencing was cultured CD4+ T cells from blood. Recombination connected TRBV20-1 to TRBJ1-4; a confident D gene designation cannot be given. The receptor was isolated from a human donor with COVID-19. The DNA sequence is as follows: TGCAGTGCTAGGGTGGGTTCGGTAACTAATGAAAAACTGTTTTTT. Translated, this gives CSARVGSVTNEKLFF.